This TCR beta chain was observed in a study of patients and donors after allogeneic stem cell transplantation. In germline, CDR1 is MGHDK, CDR2 SYGVNS. The CDR3 extends over 14 amino acids. Trimming removed 3 bases at V and 4 bases at J, with 10 bases between. TCRdb analysed the RT-PCR reads with MiXCR anew, one entry per CDR3 protein. The data show about 960,000 distinct CDR3 sequences, about 20% seen once. This TCR came from a human donor who was either an allogeneic HSCT recipient or a stem cell or donor lymphocyte infusion donor (not recorded which). It is not recorded whose cells these are; they may come from a transplant donor. The V call is TRBV25-1, the J call TRBJ1-3; D possibly corresponds to TRBD1 (5 bases). Sample: blood, either unsorted or a sorted T cell fraction (not recorded which). CDR3 protein: CASSELGAGNTIYF. CDR3 bases: TGTGCCAGCAGTGAGCTAGGGGCCGGAAACACCATATATTTT.